This T cell receptor (beta chain) was sequenced for a study of T cells in Graves' hyperthyroidism and ophthalmopathy. This CDR3 spans 11 amino acids. V was pared by 11 bases and J by 0 bases, with 7 bases between. Per germline, CDR1 LNHDA and CDR2 SQIVND (reference sequence). Amplification yielded TCR beta CDR3 regions, with RNA transcripts as the source. The HTBI primer set served for first-round RT-PCR of the TCR CDR3. TCRdb redid the calling of the multiplex PCR reads with MiXCR, one entry per CDR3 protein. This sample has hundreds of thousands of distinct CDR3 sequences, with 12% to 15% found just once.

The clonotype comes from a woman younger than 35 with Graves' hyperthyroidism. V gene TRBV19 combines with J gene TRBJ1-1, with D hard to call. Input material: blood. CDR3 in DNA: TGTGCCGTTAGGTTGAACACTGAAGCTTTCTTT. Protein: CAVRLNTEAFF.